The clone carrying this T cell receptor beta chain was recorded a few times. Its target is unknown. The data were taken from a study of T cells after yellow fever vaccination. Overall study findings and caveats: Among all clonotypes, a small share was observed in both CD4 and CD8 compartments. Researchers report a weaker secondary response that nonetheless peaked faster, day 5 versus 15. FACS-sorted repertoires might harbor abundant contaminating clonotypes from the bulk population.

The CDR3 is 10 residues long. Deletions cut 10 bases from V and 5 bases from J, with 7 bases between. CDR1 is MNHNY and CDR2 is SVGAGI in the germline V gene (reference sequence). By 5'RACE template switching, TCR cDNA was produced, with a universal primer site and UMIs added in the process. TCRdb independently ran MiXCR on the 5' RACE reads; one entry per CDR3 protein. The sample consists of about 240,000 distinct CDR3 sequences, 6.9% of them appearing once. The chain joins TRBV6-6 to TRBJ2-3; no clear D. Material: CD4+ T cells sorted from PBMCs, obtained 15 days after the yellow fever booster vaccination. This clonotype was sampled from a man aged 30 to 39 who received the YFV17D yellow fever vaccine. The CDR3 sequence is CATLGDTQYF. Written as DNA, the CDR3 is TGTGCCACACTCGGAGATACGCAGTATTTT.